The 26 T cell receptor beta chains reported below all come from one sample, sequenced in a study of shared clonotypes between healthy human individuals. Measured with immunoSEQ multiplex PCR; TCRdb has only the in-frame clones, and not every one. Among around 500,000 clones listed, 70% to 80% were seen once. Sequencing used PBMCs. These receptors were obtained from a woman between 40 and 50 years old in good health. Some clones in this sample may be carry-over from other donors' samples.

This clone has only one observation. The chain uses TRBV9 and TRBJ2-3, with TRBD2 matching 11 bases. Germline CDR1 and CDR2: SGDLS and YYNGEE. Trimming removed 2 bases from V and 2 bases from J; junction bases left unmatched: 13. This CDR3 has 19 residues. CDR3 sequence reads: CASSVQTSGRGMPTDTQYF. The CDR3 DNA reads TGTGCCAGCAGCGTTCAAACTAGCGGGAGAGGGATGCCCACAGATACGCAGTATTTT.

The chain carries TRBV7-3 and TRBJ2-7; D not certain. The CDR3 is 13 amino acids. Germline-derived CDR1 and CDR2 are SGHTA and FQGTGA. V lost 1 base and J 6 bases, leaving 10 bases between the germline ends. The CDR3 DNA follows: TGTGCCAGCAGCTTAAGGGATGGCATCGAGCAGTACTTC. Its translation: CASSLRDGIEQYF.

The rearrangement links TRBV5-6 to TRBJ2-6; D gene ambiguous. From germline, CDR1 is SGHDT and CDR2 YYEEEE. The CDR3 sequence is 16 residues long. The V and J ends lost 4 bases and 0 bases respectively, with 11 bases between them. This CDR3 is CASSPLVTSGANVLTF. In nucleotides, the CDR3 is TGTGCCAGCAGCCCTTTGGTTACCTCTGGGGCCAACGTCCTGACTTTC.

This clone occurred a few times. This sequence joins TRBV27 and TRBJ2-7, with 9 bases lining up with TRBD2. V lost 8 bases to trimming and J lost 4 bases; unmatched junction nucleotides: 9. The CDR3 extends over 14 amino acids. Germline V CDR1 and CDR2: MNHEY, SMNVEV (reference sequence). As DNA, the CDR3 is TGTGCCAGCGCATGGCGGGAGGGCCGGTACGAGCAGTACTTC. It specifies CASAWREGRYEQYF.

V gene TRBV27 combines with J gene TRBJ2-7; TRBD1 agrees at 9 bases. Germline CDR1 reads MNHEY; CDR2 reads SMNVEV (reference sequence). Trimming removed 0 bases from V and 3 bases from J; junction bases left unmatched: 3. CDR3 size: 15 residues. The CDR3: CASSLSGQGDYEQYF. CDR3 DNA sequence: TGTGCCAGCAGTTTATCGGGACAGGGAGACTACGAGCAGTACTTC.

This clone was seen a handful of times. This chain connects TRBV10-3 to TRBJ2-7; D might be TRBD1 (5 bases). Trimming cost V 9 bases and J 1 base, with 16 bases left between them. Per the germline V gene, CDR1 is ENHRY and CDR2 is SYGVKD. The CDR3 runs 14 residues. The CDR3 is CAIGEEGVSYEQYF. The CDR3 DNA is TGTGCCATAGGCGAAGAAGGGGTTTCCTACGAGCAGTACTTC.

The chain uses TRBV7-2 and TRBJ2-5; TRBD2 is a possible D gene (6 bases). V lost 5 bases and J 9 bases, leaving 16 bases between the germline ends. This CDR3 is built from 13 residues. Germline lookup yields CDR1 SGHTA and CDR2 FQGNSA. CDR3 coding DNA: TGTGCCAGCAGCCCAGAGGGACTCACGGCCCAGTACTTC. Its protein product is CASSPEGLTAQYF.

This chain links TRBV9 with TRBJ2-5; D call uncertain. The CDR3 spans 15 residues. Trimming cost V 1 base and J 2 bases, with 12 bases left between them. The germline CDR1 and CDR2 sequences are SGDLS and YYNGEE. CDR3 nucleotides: TGTGCCAGCAGCGTAACTTCTGCCCTACAAGAGACCCAGTACTTC. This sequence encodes CASSVTSALQETQYF.

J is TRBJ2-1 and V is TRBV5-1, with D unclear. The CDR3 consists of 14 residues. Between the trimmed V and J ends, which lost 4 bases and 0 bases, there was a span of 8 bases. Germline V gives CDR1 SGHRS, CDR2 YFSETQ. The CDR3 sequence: CASSLENSYNEQFF. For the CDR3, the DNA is TGCGCCAGCAGCCTGGAGAACTCCTACAATGAGCAGTTCTTC.

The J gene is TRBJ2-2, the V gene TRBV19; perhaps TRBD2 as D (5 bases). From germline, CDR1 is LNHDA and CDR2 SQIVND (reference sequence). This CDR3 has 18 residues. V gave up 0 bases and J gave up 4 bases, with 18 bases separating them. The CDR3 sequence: CASSIDGWGAWGTGELFF. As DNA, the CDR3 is TGTGCCAGTAGTATAGACGGCTGGGGAGCGTGGGGCACCGGGGAGCTGTTTTTT.

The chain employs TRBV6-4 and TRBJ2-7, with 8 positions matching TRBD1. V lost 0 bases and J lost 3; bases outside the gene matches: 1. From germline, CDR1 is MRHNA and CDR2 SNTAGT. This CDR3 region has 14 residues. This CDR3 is CASSDSDRDYEQYF. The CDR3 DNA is TGTGCCAGCAGTGACTCGGACAGGGACTACGAGCAGTACTTC.

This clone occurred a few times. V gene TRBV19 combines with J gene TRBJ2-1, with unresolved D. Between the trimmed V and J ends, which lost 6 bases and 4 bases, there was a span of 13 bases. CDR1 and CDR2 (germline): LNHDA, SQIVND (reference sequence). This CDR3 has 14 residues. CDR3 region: CASSPPLGYNEQFF. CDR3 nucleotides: TGTGCCAGTAGCCCCCCTTTGGGTTACAATGAGCAGTTCTTC.

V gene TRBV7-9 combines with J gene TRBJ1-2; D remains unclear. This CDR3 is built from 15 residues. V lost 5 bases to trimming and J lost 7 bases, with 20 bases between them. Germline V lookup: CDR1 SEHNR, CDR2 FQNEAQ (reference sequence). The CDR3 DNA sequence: TGTGCCAGCAGCCCGGGAGGGCTCATCTACGGTGGCTACACCTTC. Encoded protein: CASSPGGLIYGGYTF.

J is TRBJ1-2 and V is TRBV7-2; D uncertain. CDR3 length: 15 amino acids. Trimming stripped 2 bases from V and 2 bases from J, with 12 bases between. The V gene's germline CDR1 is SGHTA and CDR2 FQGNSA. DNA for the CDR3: TGTGCCAGCAGCTTATCCCCTCGGGCCAACTATGGCTACACCTTC. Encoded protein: CASSLSPRANYGYTF.

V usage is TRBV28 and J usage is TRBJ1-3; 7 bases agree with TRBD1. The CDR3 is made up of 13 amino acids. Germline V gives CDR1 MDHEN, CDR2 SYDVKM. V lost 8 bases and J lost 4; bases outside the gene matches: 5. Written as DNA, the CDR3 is TGTGCCAGCGGCGACAGGGTCGGAAACACCATATATTTT. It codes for CASGDRVGNTIYF.

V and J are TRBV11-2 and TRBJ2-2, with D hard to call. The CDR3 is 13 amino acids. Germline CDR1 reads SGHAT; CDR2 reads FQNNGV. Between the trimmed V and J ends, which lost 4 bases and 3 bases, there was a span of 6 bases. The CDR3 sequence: CASSSRYTGELFF. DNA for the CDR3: TGTGCCAGCAGCTCCAGATACACCGGGGAGCTGTTTTTT.

The CDR3 DNA reads TGTGCCAGCAGCCCCGGAGGTGGGGCAGGTTGGAGTCAGACCCAGTACTTC. This codes for CASSPGGGAGWSQTQYF. The chain carries TRBV7-9 and TRBJ2-5; D may be TRBD1 or TRBD2 (5 bases each). Looked up from germline, CDR1 is SEHNR and CDR2 is FQNEAQ (reference sequence). The CDR3 covers 17 residues. Trimming took 5 bases from V and 6 from J, leaving 25 bases between them.

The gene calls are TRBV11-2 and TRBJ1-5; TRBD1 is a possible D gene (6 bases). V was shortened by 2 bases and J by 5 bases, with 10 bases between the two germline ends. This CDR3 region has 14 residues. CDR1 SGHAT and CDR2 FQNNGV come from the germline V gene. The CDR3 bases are TGTGCCAGCAGCTTATCAGGGGACGATCAGCCCCAGCATTTT. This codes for CASSLSGDDQPQHF.

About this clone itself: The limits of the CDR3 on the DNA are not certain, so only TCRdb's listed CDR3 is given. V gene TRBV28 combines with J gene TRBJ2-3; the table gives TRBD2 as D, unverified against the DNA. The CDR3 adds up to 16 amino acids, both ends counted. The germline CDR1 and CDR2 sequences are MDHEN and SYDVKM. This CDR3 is CASSSSTTPSTDTQYF.

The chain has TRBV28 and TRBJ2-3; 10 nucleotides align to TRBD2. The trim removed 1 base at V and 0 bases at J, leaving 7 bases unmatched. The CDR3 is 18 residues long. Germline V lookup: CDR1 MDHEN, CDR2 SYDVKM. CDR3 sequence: CASSLFPASGSSTDTQYF. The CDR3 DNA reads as TGTGCCAGCAGTTTATTTCCGGCTAGCGGGAGTAGCACAGATACGCAGTATTTT.

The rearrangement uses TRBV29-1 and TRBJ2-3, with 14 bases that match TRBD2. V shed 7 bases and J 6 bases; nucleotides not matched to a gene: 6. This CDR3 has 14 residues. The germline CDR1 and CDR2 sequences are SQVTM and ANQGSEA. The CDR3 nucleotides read TGCAGCGCCGGGACTAGCGGGAGCTGGGATACGCAGTATTTT. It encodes CSAGTSGSWDTQYF.

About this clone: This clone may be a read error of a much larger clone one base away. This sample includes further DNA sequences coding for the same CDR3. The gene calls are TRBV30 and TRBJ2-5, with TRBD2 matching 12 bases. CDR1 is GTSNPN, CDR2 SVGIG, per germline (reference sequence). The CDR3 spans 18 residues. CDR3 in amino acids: CAWGLSSGRAWWRETQYF. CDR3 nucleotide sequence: TGCGCCTGGGGCCTATCTAGCGGGAGGGCCTGGTGGAGAGAGACCCAGTACTTC.

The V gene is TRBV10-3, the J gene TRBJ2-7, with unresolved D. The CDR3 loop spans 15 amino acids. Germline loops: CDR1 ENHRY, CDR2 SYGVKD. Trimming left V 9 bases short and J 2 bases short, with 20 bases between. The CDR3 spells CAIRASDMGPYEQYF. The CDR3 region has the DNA TGTGCCATAAGGGCCTCCGATATGGGCCCCTACGAGCAGTACTTC.

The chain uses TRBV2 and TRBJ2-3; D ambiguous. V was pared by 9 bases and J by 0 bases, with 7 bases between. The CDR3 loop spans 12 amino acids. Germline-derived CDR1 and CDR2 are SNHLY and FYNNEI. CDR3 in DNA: TGTGCCAGTACTACTAGCACAGATACGCAGTATTTT. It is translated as CASTTSTDTQYF.

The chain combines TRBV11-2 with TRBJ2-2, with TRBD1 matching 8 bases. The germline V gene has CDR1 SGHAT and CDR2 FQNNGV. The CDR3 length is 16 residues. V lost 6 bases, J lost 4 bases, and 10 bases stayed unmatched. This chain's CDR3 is CASRLIRGPGTGELFF. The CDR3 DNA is TGTGCCAGCAGATTGATCAGGGGGCCGGGCACCGGGGAGCTGTTTTTT.

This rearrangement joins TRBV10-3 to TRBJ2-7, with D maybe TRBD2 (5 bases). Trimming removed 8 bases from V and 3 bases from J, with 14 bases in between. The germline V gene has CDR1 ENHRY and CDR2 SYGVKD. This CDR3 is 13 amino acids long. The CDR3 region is CAIGPSRDYEQYF. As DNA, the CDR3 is TGTGCCATCGGGCCTTCGAGGGACTACGAGCAGTACTTC.